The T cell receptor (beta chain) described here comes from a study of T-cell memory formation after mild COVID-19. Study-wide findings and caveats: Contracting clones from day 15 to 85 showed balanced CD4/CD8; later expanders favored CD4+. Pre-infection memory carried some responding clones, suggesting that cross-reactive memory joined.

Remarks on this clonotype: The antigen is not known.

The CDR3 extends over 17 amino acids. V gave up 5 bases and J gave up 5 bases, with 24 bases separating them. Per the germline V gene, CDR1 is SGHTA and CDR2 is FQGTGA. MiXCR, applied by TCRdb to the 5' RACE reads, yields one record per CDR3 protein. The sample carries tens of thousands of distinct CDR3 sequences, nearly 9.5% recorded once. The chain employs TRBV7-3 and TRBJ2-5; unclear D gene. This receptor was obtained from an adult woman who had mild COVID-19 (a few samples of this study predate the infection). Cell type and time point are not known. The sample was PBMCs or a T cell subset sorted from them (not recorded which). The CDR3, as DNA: TGTGCCAGCAGCACCCCCCTCCATGGACGGTTCAGGGAGACCCAGTACTTC. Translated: CASSTPLHGRFRETQYF.